A single sample is the source of the 9 T cell receptor beta chains below, sequenced in a study of cytomegalovirus exposure and HLA in healthy donors. PCR employed 60 Vbeta and 13 Jbeta primers. Assay used: immunoSEQ multiplex PCR; TCRdb lists only in-frame clones, some missing. The data show 200,000 or so clones, about 70% seen once. The sample taken for sequencing was PBMCs. These receptors all come from a man aged 35 to 55 in good health and CMV-seropositive.

This sequence joins TRBV7-8 and TRBJ2-1, with D hard to call. CDR1 and CDR2 (germline): SGHVS, FQNEAQ. Trimming cost V 5 bases and J 3 bases, with 11 bases left between them. The CDR3 extends over 14 amino acids. CDR3 sequence (DNA): TGTGCCAGCAGCGCAGCCGGGTTCTACAATGAGCAGTTCTTC. Translating it yields CASSAAGFYNEQFF. Combining the CDR3 with reference TRBV7-8 and TRBJ2-1 gives the whole variable domain GAGVSQSPRYKVAKRGQDVALRCDPISGHVSLFWYQQALGQGPEFLTYFQNEAQLDKSGLPSDRFFAERPEGSVSTLKIQRTQQEDSAVYLCASSAAGFYNEQFFGPGTRLTVL.

This rearrangement joins TRBV19 to TRBJ2-7; 9 bases line up with TRBD2. V shed 3 bases and J 3 bases; nucleotides not matched to a gene: 6. There are 15 residues in the CDR3. Germline V gene data show CDR1 as LNHDA and CDR2 as SQIVND (reference sequence). The CDR3 loop is CASSISGGPLYEQYF. As DNA, the CDR3 is TGTGCCAGTAGTATTAGCGGGGGCCCCCTCTACGAGCAGTACTTC.

The chain employs TRBV11-2 and TRBJ1-2; D call uncertain. CDR3 length: 13 residues. The V gene's germline CDR1 is SGHAT and CDR2 FQNNGV. V lost 1 base and J 6 bases, leaving 9 bases between the germline ends. The CDR3 spells CASSLGPEDGYTF. The CDR3 DNA reads as TGTGCCAGCAGCTTAGGACCTGAGGATGGCTACACCTTC. Variable domain in full (rest from reference TRBV11-2 and TRBJ1-2): EAGVAQSPRYKIIEKRQSVAFWCNPISGHATLYWYQQILGQGPKLLIQFQNNGVVDDSQLPKDRFSAERLKGVDSTLKIQPAKLEDSAVYLCASSLGPEDGYTFGSGTRLTVV.

A few counts support this clone. The chain joins TRBV5-1 to TRBJ2-1; D might be TRBD1 (5 bases). The CDR3 length is 14 residues. With 5 bases removed from V and 3 bases from J, the gap between germline ends came to 12 bases. The germline V gene encodes CDR1 SGHRS and CDR2 YFSETQ. The DNA for the CDR3 is TGCGCCAGCAGTGAGGCAGGGAACTACAATGAGCAGTTCTTC. Encoded protein: CASSEAGNYNEQFF. The whole variable domain, remainder taken from reference TRBV5-1 and TRBJ2-1, is KAGVTQTPRYLIKTRGQQVTLSCSPISGHRSVSWYQQTPGQGLQFLFEYFSETQRNKGNFPGRFSGRQFSNSRSEMNVSTLELGDSALYLCASSEAGNYNEQFFGPGTRLTVL.

J is TRBJ1-2 and V is TRBV6-5, with 7 nucleotides matching TRBD1. Germline V gives CDR1 MNHEY, CDR2 SVGAGI. The CDR3 sequence is 14 residues long. Trimming removed 1 base from V and 6 bases from J; junction bases left unmatched: 5. This chain's CDR3 is CASSYLQGNDGYTF. In DNA, the CDR3 is TGTGCCAGCAGTTACTTACAGGGGAACGATGGCTACACCTTC.

The rearrangement joins TRBV6-5 to TRBJ2-5, with a weak D call TRBD1 (6 bases). The germline V gene has CDR1 MNHEY and CDR2 SVGAGI. V gave up 6 bases and J gave up 4 bases, with 18 bases separating them. The CDR3 is 15 residues long. DNA for the CDR3: TGTGCCAGCAGCCGTGGGGGCAGGGTCGCAGAGACCCAGTACTTC. Amino acids: CASSRGGRVAETQYF.

The gene calls are TRBV11-2 and TRBJ1-2; a weak D match, TRBD1 (6 bases). Deletions cut 5 bases from V and 5 bases from J, with 18 bases between. Germline V CDR1 and CDR2: SGHAT, FQNNGV. The CDR3 is 15 amino acids. This CDR3 reads CASSAPGRGWYGYTF. CDR3 nucleotide sequence: TGTGCCAGCAGCGCCCCGGGCAGGGGATGGTATGGCTACACCTTC. Filled out from reference TRBV11-2 and TRBJ1-2, the complete variable domain reads EAGVAQSPRYKIIEKRQSVAFWCNPISGHATLYWYQQILGQGPKLLIQFQNNGVVDDSQLPKDRFSAERLKGVDSTLKIQPAKLEDSAVYLCASSAPGRGWYGYTFGSGTRLTVV.

The V gene is TRBV5-1, the J gene TRBJ1-3; D unclear. Germline V gene data show CDR1 as SGHRS and CDR2 as YFSETQ. With 4 bases removed from V and 3 bases from J, the gap between germline ends came to 14 bases. The CDR3 length is 15 residues. The CDR3 loop reads CASSTMGGSGNTIYF. The CDR3 DNA sequence: TGCGCCAGCAGCACTATGGGAGGTAGTGGAAACACCATATATTTT.

The chain recombines TRBV4-3 with TRBJ2-1; tentatively, D is TRBD1 (5 bases). The CDR3 runs to 15 residues. CDR1 is LGHNA and CDR2 is YSLEER in the germline V gene. The V gene lost 1 base and the J gene lost 8 bases, with 15 bases spanning the gap. In DNA, the CDR3 is TGCGCCAGCAGCCAAGCTGGGGCAGGGTTCGATGAGCAGTTCTTC. This gives the protein CASSQAGAGFDEQFF.